This T cell receptor (beta chain) was captured by sequencing in a study of human T cells and chemical hapten exposure. On the study more broadly: The use of 2% DPC on around 2 cm by around 2 cm of upper inner arm skin constituted sensitization. Diagnoses of alopecia areata, totalis or universalis occurred in mostly female patients.

A few counts support this clonotype. MiXCR, applied by TCRdb to the RACE reads, yields one record per CDR3 protein. Of tens of thousands of distinct CDR3 sequences in the sample, roughly a tenth were seen once. Sample time point: patch test 1, 2 weeks after DPC sensitization. Sample treatment: therapeutic diphenylcyclopropenone sensitization with weekly scalp DPC. CDR1 and CDR2 (germline): MNHEY, SVGAGI. Trimming removed 2 bases from V and 4 bases from J, with 15 bases in between. CDR3 length equals 15 residues. This specimen consisted of whole blood, obtained in connection with sensitization to the hapten diphenylcyclopropenone (DPC). The TCR originated in a man aged 35-49 years with alopecia areata. Some clones in this sample may be carry-over from other donors' samples. V gene TRBV6-5 combines with J gene TRBJ2-7; weak D call: TRBD2 (8 bases). The DNA of the CDR3 is TGTGCCAGCAGTTACCCCCGGGAGGGGGCTTACGAGCAGTACGTC. It translates to CASSYPREGAYEQYV.